These T cell receptor beta chains were read from a single sample in a study of graft-versus-host responses after intestinal transplantation. Only in-frame clones appear in the TCRdb table, and some are missing; sequencing was by immunoSEQ multiplex PCR. Of about 100,000 clones listed, roughly nine tenths are singletons. What these receptors recognize is not known. Sequenced here: unstimulated CD4+ T cells sorted from spleen or lymph node cells, sampled before transplant. These receptors all come from a human donor who was the organ donor for an intestinal transplant. Each CDR3 is given with its conserved first and last residue. A D gene is named only where the DNA matches it firmly. Where a row states a size, it is once, few, many or the class of an expanded clone; other rows omit it.

CDR3 DNA: TGTGCCAGTAGACAGTCGAACAGGGGCTATAATTCACCCCTCCACTTT
CDR3 protein: CASRQSNRGYNSPLHF
V gene: TRBV19
clone size: NA
D gene: TRBD1
CDR3 length: 16
J gene: TRBJ1-6

CDR3 DNA: TGTGCCAGCAGCTTATTCCCAGGAATCGACGAGCAGTACTTC
CDR3 protein: CASSLFPGIDEQYF
V gene: TRBV12-1
clone size: NA
D gene: NA
CDR3 length: 14
J gene: TRBJ2-7

CDR3 DNA: TGTGCCTGGCGTCCGGAGCGGACCATGAGGGATACGCAGTATTTT
CDR3 protein: CAWRPERTMRDTQYF
V gene: TRBV30
clone size: NA
D gene: NA
CDR3 length: 15
J gene: TRBJ2-3

CDR3 DNA: TGTGCCAGCAATGGCAGGCGACGAGAAGCTTTCTTT
CDR3 protein: CASNGRRREAFF
V gene: TRBV28
clone size: NA
D gene: NA
CDR3 length: 12
J gene: TRBJ1-1

CDR3 DNA: TGTGCCAGCAGCTTAGCAGAAAATCAGCCCCAGCATTTT
CDR3 protein: CASSLAENQPQHF
V gene: TRBV7-7
clone size: NA
D gene: NA
CDR3 length: 13
J gene: TRBJ1-5

CDR3 DNA: TGTGCCAGCAGTGACAGGTGGTACGGCAATCAGCCCCAGCATTTT
CDR3 protein: CASSDRWYGNQPQHF
V gene: TRBV6-1
clone size: NA
D gene: NA
CDR3 length: 15
J gene: TRBJ1-5

CDR3 DNA: TGTGCCAGCAGCCTCCTTCAGGGGGATGGCTACACCTTC
CDR3 protein: CASSLLQGDGYTF
V gene: TRBV28
clone size: NA
D gene: TRBD1
CDR3 length: 13
J gene: TRBJ1-2

CDR3 DNA: TGTGCCAGCAGTCAGAATAGCGGGGGGGTGGGAGAGACCCAGTACTTC
CDR3 protein: CASSQNSGGVGETQYF
V gene: TRBV28
clone size: few
D gene: TRBD2
CDR3 length: 16
J gene: TRBJ2-5

CDR3 DNA: TGTGCCAGCAGTTTAACCCGGGGGCTCGTGGGAGTGAACACTGAAGCTTTCTTT
CDR3 protein: CASSLTRGLVGVNTEAFF
V gene: TRBV27
clone size: NA
D gene: NA
CDR3 length: 18
J gene: TRBJ1-1

CDR3 DNA: TGTGCCAGCAGCTTGGGACCTCGCTACACCGGGGAGCTGTTTTTT
CDR3 protein: CASSLGPRYTGELFF
V gene: TRBV5-4
clone size: NA
D gene: NA
CDR3 length: 15
J gene: TRBJ2-2

CDR3 DNA: TGTGCCTGGAGTGTACGAACGGGGTCGCAGCCCCAGCATTTT
CDR3 protein: CAWSVRTGSQPQHF
V gene: TRBV30
clone size: NA
D gene: NA
CDR3 length: 14
J gene: TRBJ1-5

CDR3 DNA: TGTGCCAGCTCACCACGAGGGAGCTCTGGAAACACCATATATTTT
CDR3 protein: CASSPRGSSGNTIYF
V gene: TRBV18
clone size: NA
D gene: NA
CDR3 length: 15
J gene: TRBJ1-3

CDR3 DNA: TGTGCCTGGGAAGCAGGGGGCAGGGGACAGCCCCAGCATTTT
CDR3 protein: CAWEAGGRGQPQHF
V gene: TRBV30
clone size: NA
D gene: TRBD1
CDR3 length: 14
J gene: TRBJ1-5

CDR3 DNA: TGTGCCAGCAGCTTGGTAACAGGGAGGATGGACACTGAAGCTTTCTTT
CDR3 protein: CASSLVTGRMDTEAFF
V gene: TRBV5-6
clone size: once
D gene: NA
CDR3 length: 16
J gene: TRBJ1-1

CDR3 DNA: TGTGCCTGGAGTCCTCTGGACAGGGGGAGCAATCAGCCCCAGCATTTT
CDR3 protein: CAWSPLDRGSNQPQHF
V gene: TRBV30
clone size: NA
D gene: TRBD1
CDR3 length: 16
J gene: TRBJ1-5

CDR3 DNA: TGCGCCAGCAGCTTGGAGCCGGACTCAAACACCGGGGAGCTGTTTTTT
CDR3 protein: CASSLEPDSNTGELFF
V gene: TRBV5-1
clone size: NA
D gene: NA
CDR3 length: 16
J gene: TRBJ2-2

CDR3 DNA: TGTGCCACCAGCAGACGGACGTCCACGGACGAGCAGTACTTC
CDR3 protein: CATSRRTSTDEQYF
V gene: TRBV15
clone size: NA
D gene: NA
CDR3 length: 14
J gene: TRBJ2-7

CDR3 DNA: TGTGCCAGCAGCAAAAGCGGGAAGGAGACTAATCAGCCCCAGCATTTT
CDR3 protein: CASSKSGKETNQPQHF
V gene: TRBV21-1
clone size: NA
D gene: NA
CDR3 length: 16
J gene: TRBJ1-5

CDR3 DNA: TGTGCCAGCAGCTTAAGTCAGGGATCCTACGAGCAGTACTTC
CDR3 protein: CASSLSQGSYEQYF
V gene: TRBV7-3
clone size: NA
D gene: NA
CDR3 length: 14
J gene: TRBJ2-7

CDR3 DNA: TGTGCCAGCATTCCTCTCTACGGGACTAGGGGCGAGCAGTACTTC
CDR3 protein: CASIPLYGTRGEQYF
V gene: TRBV28
clone size: NA
D gene: TRBD2
CDR3 length: 15
J gene: TRBJ2-7

CDR3 DNA: TGTGCCAGCAGGGAACGCAATGAGCAGTTCTTC
CDR3 protein: CASRERNEQFF
V gene: TRBV6-5
clone size: NA
D gene: NA
CDR3 length: 11
J gene: TRBJ2-1

CDR3 DNA: TGTGCCAGCGCCCGACAGGGGACCCCCACAGATACGCAGTATTTT
CDR3 protein: CASARQGTPTDTQYF
V gene: TRBV6-1
clone size: NA
D gene: TRBD1
CDR3 length: 15
J gene: TRBJ2-3

CDR3 DNA: TGTGCCAGCAGTTTAGGACCACAAGAGACCCAGTACTTC
CDR3 protein: CASSLGPQETQYF
V gene: TRBV7-3
clone size: NA
D gene: NA
CDR3 length: 13
J gene: TRBJ2-5

CDR3 DNA: TGCAGCGTGGACAGGGGCTTAGCTTTCTTT
CDR3 protein: CSVDRGLAFF
V gene: TRBV29-1
clone size: NA
D gene: TRBD1
CDR3 length: 10
J gene: TRBJ1-1

CDR3 DNA: TGTGCCACCAGCAGAGGGGATACCCCATCCGGGACTAGCGGGGGGACCTACAATGAGCAGTTCTTC
CDR3 protein: CATSRGDTPSGTSGGTYNEQFF
V gene: TRBV15
clone size: NA
D gene: TRBD2
CDR3 length: 22
J gene: TRBJ2-1

CDR3 DNA: TGTGCCAGCAGTGAAGTAGTGGGACAGCGGACCCTCACTGAAGCTTTCTTT
CDR3 protein: CASSEVVGQRTLTEAFF
V gene: TRBV6-1
clone size: NA
D gene: TRBD1
CDR3 length: 17
J gene: TRBJ1-1

CDR3 DNA: TGTGCCAGCAGCCCCCGGCAGAACTCCTATAATTCACCCCTCCACTTT
CDR3 protein: CASSPRQNSYNSPLHF
V gene: TRBV13
clone size: NA
D gene: NA
CDR3 length: 16
J gene: TRBJ1-6

CDR3 DNA: TGCAGCGCTCACGGAGGGTTTATGGGCTACACCTTC
CDR3 protein: CSAHGGFMGYTF
V gene: TRBV29-1
clone size: NA
D gene: NA
CDR3 length: 12
J gene: TRBJ1-2

CDR3 DNA: TGTGCCACCAGCAGGGAGCTGGGACAGGTTGCGGATACGCAGTATTTT
CDR3 protein: CATSRELGQVADTQYF
V gene: TRBV15
clone size: NA
D gene: TRBD1
CDR3 length: 16
J gene: TRBJ2-3

CDR3 DNA: TGTGCCAGCAGTTTATGGTCATCTGGGGGCCGTGGCTACACCTTC
CDR3 protein: CASSLWSSGGRGYTF
V gene: TRBV28
clone size: NA
D gene: NA
CDR3 length: 15
J gene: TRBJ1-2

CDR3 DNA: TGTGCCATCAGTGATATTCTCGACAGAACAGATACGCAGTATTTT
CDR3 protein: CAISDILDRTDTQYF
V gene: TRBV10-3
clone size: NA
D gene: NA
CDR3 length: 15
J gene: TRBJ2-3

CDR3 DNA: TGTGCCAGCAGCTTAGCGCTGGGGGCTGAGCAGTTCTTC
CDR3 protein: CASSLALGAEQFF
V gene: TRBV7-6
clone size: NA
D gene: NA
CDR3 length: 13
J gene: TRBJ2-1

CDR3 DNA: TGTGCCAGCAGTCAACCCGGGACAGCTGACCACGCAGTTCACACAGATACGCAGTATTTT
CDR3 protein: CASSQPGTADHAVHTDTQYF
V gene: TRBV2
clone size: NA
D gene: TRBD1
CDR3 length: 20
J gene: TRBJ2-3

CDR3 DNA: TGTGCCAGCAGCTTAGTACAAAGTTTAACACAGGCCTATAATTCACCCCTCCACTTT
CDR3 protein: CASSLVQSLTQAYNSPLHF
V gene: TRBV11-2
clone size: NA
D gene: NA
CDR3 length: 19
J gene: TRBJ1-6

CDR3 DNA: TGTGCCAGCAGCTTGGGGGGCAATTCCGCCGTCGGGAGTAGCTACACCTTC
CDR3 protein: CASSLGGNSAVGSSYTF
V gene: TRBV11-2
clone size: few
D gene: NA
CDR3 length: 17
J gene: TRBJ1-2

CDR3 DNA: TGTGCCAGCAGTGAAGGGCTAGCGGGGGGCCAAGGGGATACGCAGTATTTT
CDR3 protein: CASSEGLAGGQGDTQYF
V gene: TRBV6-1
clone size: NA
D gene: TRBD2
CDR3 length: 17
J gene: TRBJ2-3

CDR3 DNA: TGCGCCAGCAGCTTTCAAGAGACCCAGTACTTC
CDR3 protein: CASSFQETQYF
V gene: TRBV5-1
clone size: NA
D gene: NA
CDR3 length: 11
J gene: TRBJ2-5

CDR3 DNA: TGTGCCAGCAGCCGGAACACAGATACGCAGTATTTT
CDR3 protein: CASSRNTDTQYF
V gene: TRBV7-9
clone size: NA
D gene: NA
CDR3 length: 12
J gene: TRBJ2-3

CDR3 DNA: TGTGCCTGGAGTGGGAGGGCCGCCCAGTACTTC
CDR3 protein: CAWSGRAAQYF
V gene: TRBV30
clone size: once
D gene: NA
CDR3 length: 11
J gene: TRBJ2-5

CDR3 DNA: TGTGCCAGTAGTATGGAGGACAGCAACTATGGCTACACCTTC
CDR3 protein: CASSMEDSNYGYTF
V gene: TRBV19
clone size: NA
D gene: NA
CDR3 length: 14
J gene: TRBJ1-2

CDR3 DNA: TGCAGCGTTGAAGGGGGGAGTACCGGGAACACCGGGGAGCTGTTTTTT
CDR3 protein: CSVEGGSTGNTGELFF
V gene: TRBV29-1
clone size: NA
D gene: NA
CDR3 length: 16
J gene: TRBJ2-2

CDR3 DNA: TGTGCCAGCAGGACCTCGGGTAATCAGCCCCAGCATTTT
CDR3 protein: CASRTSGNQPQHF
V gene: TRBV6-5
clone size: NA
D gene: NA
CDR3 length: 13
J gene: TRBJ1-5

CDR3 DNA: TGTGCCAGCAGCCTAAAGAACAAGGCAGCCAGGGGCACTGAAGCTTTCTTT
CDR3 protein: CASSLKNKAARGTEAFF
V gene: TRBV27
clone size: NA
D gene: NA
CDR3 length: 17
J gene: TRBJ1-1

CDR3 DNA: TGCGCCAGCAGCCAAGTGGGGCAGGGCTCTGGAAACACCATATATTTT
CDR3 protein: CASSQVGQGSGNTIYF
V gene: TRBV4-1
clone size: NA
D gene: NA
CDR3 length: 16
J gene: TRBJ1-3

CDR3 DNA: TGTGCCAGCAATCGCATACCAACCGGGGAGCTGTTTTTT
CDR3 protein: CASNRIPTGELFF
V gene: TRBV28
clone size: NA
D gene: NA
CDR3 length: 13
J gene: TRBJ2-2

CDR3 DNA: TGTGCCAGCAGTTTCACAGGGGGCCATGAAAAACTGTTTTTT
CDR3 protein: CASSFTGGHEKLFF
V gene: TRBV27
clone size: NA
D gene: TRBD1
CDR3 length: 14
J gene: TRBJ1-4

CDR3 DNA: TGTGCCAGCAGCTTAGGGGGGGTGAACACTGAAGCTTTCTTT
CDR3 protein: CASSLGGVNTEAFF
V gene: TRBV7-2
clone size: once
D gene: NA
CDR3 length: 14
J gene: TRBJ1-1

CDR3 DNA: TGTGCCAGCAGCCCTTCTGGGACAACTAAAGGCGAGCAGTACTTC
CDR3 protein: CASSPSGTTKGEQYF
V gene: TRBV7-8
clone size: NA
D gene: NA
CDR3 length: 15
J gene: TRBJ2-7

CDR3 DNA: TGTGCCTTGGGGTGGGACAGGGGCCACGAGCAGTACTTC
CDR3 protein: CALGWDRGHEQYF
V gene: TRBV30
clone size: NA
D gene: TRBD1
CDR3 length: 13
J gene: TRBJ2-7

CDR3 DNA: TGTGCCAGCAGTGAAGCAAAAGGGAACACTGAAGCTTTCTTT
CDR3 protein: CASSEAKGNTEAFF
V gene: TRBV6-1
clone size: NA
D gene: NA
CDR3 length: 14
J gene: TRBJ1-1

CDR3 DNA: TGTGCCAGCAGCTGGGCGTTAAGAGCTTTCTTT
CDR3 protein: CASSWALRAFF
V gene: TRBV2
clone size: NA
D gene: NA
CDR3 length: 11
J gene: TRBJ1-1

CDR3 DNA: TGTGCCAGTAGTAATAAGGGGGTGTGGGATACGCAGTATTTT
CDR3 protein: CASSNKGVWDTQYF
V gene: TRBV19
clone size: NA
D gene: NA
CDR3 length: 14
J gene: TRBJ2-3

CDR3 DNA: TGTGCCAGCAGCTTAGTGAGCTCCTACAATGAGCAGTTCTTC
CDR3 protein: CASSLVSSYNEQFF
V gene: TRBV5-4
clone size: NA
D gene: NA
CDR3 length: 14
J gene: TRBJ2-1